Listed below are T cell receptor beta chains from one sample, sequenced in a study of shared clonotypes between healthy human individuals. Here immunoSEQ multiplex PCR was the method, and the copy in TCRdb shows in-frame clones only, minus some. In the table there are about 870,000 clones, 85% to 95% of which are singletons. The sample taken for sequencing was naive CD8+ T cells sorted from blood. These receptors all stem from a man aged 25 to 40 in good health. Each CDR3 is given with its conserved first and last residue. Each record gives: V gene, J gene, D gene, CDR3 protein, CDR3 DNA. D genes are given only for firm matches.

V: TRBV29-1; J: TRBJ2-1; D: TRBD1; CDR3: CSVDFGQGINEQFF; DNA: TGCAGCGTTGATTTCGGACAGGGGATCAATGAGCAGTTCTTC
V: TRBV5-1; J: TRBJ2-7; D: -; CDR3: CASSFRTEPIYEQYF; DNA: TGCGCCAGCAGCTTTAGAACGGAACCTATCTACGAGCAGTACTTC
V: TRBV11-2; J: TRBJ2-7; D: -; CDR3: CASSDYYEQYF; DNA: TGTGCCAGCAGCGATTATTACGAGCAGTACTTC
V: TRBV6-6; J: TRBJ2-7; D: TRBD2; CDR3: CASTPVAGAYEQYF; DNA: TGTGCCAGCACCCCCGTAGCGGGAGCCTACGAGCAGTACTTC
V: TRBV11-2; J: TRBJ1-1; D: -; CDR3: CASSPREAASQAEAFF; DNA: TGTGCCAGCAGCCCGCGGGAGGCCGCTAGCCAAGCTGAAGCTTTCTTT
V: TRBV2; J: TRBJ2-7; D: -; CDR3: CASTEGTYEQYF; DNA: TGTGCCAGCACAGAGGGGACCTACGAGCAGTACTTC
V: TRBV4-1; J: TRBJ2-1; D: -; CDR3: CASSQDATVYNEQFF; DNA: TGCGCCAGCAGCCAAGATGCCACAGTATACAATGAGCAGTTCTTC
V: TRBV6-1; J: TRBJ1-3; D: -; CDR3: CASRVDRTSGNTIYF; DNA: TGTGCCAGCAGGGTTGACAGGACCTCTGGAAACACCATATATTTT
V: TRBV6-6; J: TRBJ1-5; D: -; CDR3: CASSYSTEINQPQHF; DNA: TGTGCCAGCAGTTACTCGACGGAGATTAATCAGCCCCAGCATTTT
V: TRBV7-9; J: TRBJ2-1; D: TRBD1; CDR3: CASSASRDRPGAWNEQFF; DNA: TGTGCCAGCAGCGCATCTCGGGACAGGCCGGGAGCTTGGAATGAGCAGTTCTTC
V: TRBV7-2; J: TRBJ1-5; D: -; CDR3: CASSLDRGNQPQHF; DNA: TGTGCCAGCAGCTTAGACAGGGGCAATCAGCCCCAGCATTTT
V: TRBV28; J: TRBJ2-1; D: -; CDR3: CASSLGFDEQFF; DNA: TGTGCCAGCAGTTTGGGGTTCGATGAGCAGTTCTTC
V: TRBV6-1; J: TRBJ2-2; D: -; CDR3: CASSFSDGGELFF; DNA: TGTGCCAGCAGTTTTTCGGACGGCGGGGAGCTGTTTTTT
V: TRBV28; J: TRBJ2-7; D: TRBD2; CDR3: CASRLAGSSYEQYF; DNA: TGTGCCAGTAGACTAGCGGGATCTTCCTACGAGCAGTACTTC
V: TRBV27; J: TRBJ2-7; D: -; CDR3: CASSLRNEQYF; DNA: TGTGCCAGCAGTTTAAGAAACGAGCAGTACTTC
V: TRBV7-9; J: TRBJ2-1; D: TRBD1; CDR3: CASSYTGTGENEQFF; DNA: TGTGCCAGCAGTTACACCGGGACAGGGGAGAATGAGCAGTTCTTC
V: TRBV5-1; J: TRBJ2-3; D: -; CDR3: CASSLFPTDTQYF; DNA: TGCGCCAGCAGCTTGTTCCCCACAGATACGCAGTATTTT
V: TRBV15; J: TRBJ1-5; D: -; CDR3: CATSKEGQLLRPQHF; DNA: TGTGCCACCAGCAAAGAAGGCCAGCTTCTACGACCCCAGCATTTT
V: TRBV7-9; J: TRBJ2-2; D: TRBD2; CDR3: CASSSTRAGGDTGELFF; DNA: TGTGCCAGCAGCTCCACCCGAGCGGGAGGGGACACCGGGGAGCTGTTTTTT
V: TRBV9; J: TRBJ2-2; D: TRBD1; CDR3: CASSETGTGNTGELFF; DNA: TGTGCCAGCAGTGAGACCGGGACAGGAAACACCGGGGAGCTGTTTTTT
V: TRBV28; J: TRBJ2-5; D: -; CDR3: CASSLIQQETQYF; DNA: TGTGCCAGCAGTTTAATACAGCAAGAGACCCAGTACTTC
V: TRBV13; J: TRBJ2-1; D: TRBD2; CDR3: CASSPGLAEQFF; DNA: TGTGCCAGCAGCCCGGGACTAGCGGAGCAGTTCTTC
V: TRBV29-1; J: TRBJ2-2; D: TRBD2; CDR3: CSVLAGSGTGELFF; DNA: TGCAGCGTTCTAGCGGGATCAGGCACCGGGGAGCTGTTTTTT
V: TRBV27; J: TRBJ2-7; D: -; CDR3: CASSLARATYEQYF; DNA: TGTGCCAGCAGTTTAGCCAGGGCCACCTACGAGCAGTACTTC
V: TRBV5-6; J: TRBJ2-2; D: -; CDR3: CASRLGLGTGELFF; DNA: TGTGCCAGCAGGCTGGGGCTCGGCACCGGGGAGCTGTTTTTT
V: TRBV5-5; J: TRBJ2-7; D: -; CDR3: CASSLDGYGVTYEQYF; DNA: TGTGCCAGCAGCTTGGATGGTTACGGGGTTACCTACGAGCAGTACTTC
V: TRBV2; J: TRBJ1-1; D: TRBD1; CDR3: CASSAGTGPNTEAFF; DNA: TGTGCCAGCAGTGCCGGGACAGGGCCGAACACTGAAGCTTTCTTT